Shown below are 13 T cell receptor beta chains from a single sample sequenced in a study of T cell repertoires in cytomegalovirus infection. Using its own MiXCR run on the reads, TCRdb lists one record per CDR3 protein. The sample holds fewer than 550,000 distinct CDR3 sequences, around 10% seen once. Material for sequencing was PBMCs. Receptor source: a human donor in good health (CMV status not recorded). Some clones in this sample may be carry-over from other donors' samples.

At least ten counts were recorded for this clonotype. The chain recombines TRBV4-1 with TRBJ2-1; D might be TRBD1 (5 bases). V was cut by 4 bases and J by 0 bases, with 16 bases left in between. This CDR3 comprises 17 residues. Germline CDR1 reads MGHRA; CDR2 reads YSYEKL. CDR3 sequence (DNA): TGCGCCAGCAGCCGAAATACGGACACGGGCTCCTACAATGAGCAGTTCTTC. Translated, it gives CASSRNTDTGSYNEQFF.

This chain joins TRBV18 and TRBJ2-1; TRBD1 might be the D (5 bases). CDR3 length: 13 amino acids. Germline V gene data show CDR1 as KGHSH and CDR2 as LQKENI. V lost 0 bases and J lost 10, with 10 bases in between. The CDR3 sequence: CASSPPMGPEQFF. The CDR3 DNA follows: TGTGCCAGCTCACCACCGATGGGGCCGGAGCAGTTCTTC.

This clonotype was counted at least ten times. Here the CDR3 reads CATSTKISAAYNEQFF. CDR3 coding DNA: TGTGCCACCAGCACAAAGATATCAGCGGCCTACAATGAGCAGTTCTTC. The chain links TRBV15 to TRBJ2-1; perhaps TRBD2 as D (5 bases). Trimming removed 4 bases at V and 2 bases at J, with 15 bases between. Germline lookup yields CDR1 LNHNV and CDR2 YYDKDF (reference sequence). The CDR3 contains 16 residues.

This sequence joins TRBV5-6 and TRBJ1-1; D unresolved. Germline V gives CDR1 SGHDT, CDR2 YYEEEE. CDR3 length: 12 amino acids. V lost 4 bases and J 3 bases, leaving 7 bases between the germline ends. The CDR3 coding sequence is TGTGCCAGCAGCCGTTCCGACACTGAAGCTTTCTTT. It codes for CASSRSDTEAFF.

This clonotype occurred a few times. The chain employs TRBV5-1 and TRBJ2-7; D is perhaps TRBD1 (6 bases). V was shortened by 4 bases and J by 5 bases, with 10 bases between the two germline ends. This CDR3 has 12 residues. Germline-derived CDR1 and CDR2 are SGHRS and YFSETQ. The CDR3 DNA follows: TGCGCCAGCAGCAAACAGGGCCACGAGCAGTACTTC. This encodes CASSKQGHEQYF.

This clonotype was recorded at least ten times. V is TRBV11-3 and J is TRBJ2-3, with D possibly TRBD1 on 5 matching bases. Trimming pared 6 bases from V and 0 bases from J, leaving 13 bases between. The CDR3 loop spans 15 amino acids. Germline values: CDR1 SGHNT, CDR2 YENEEA. CDR3 nucleotides: TGTGCCAGCAGTCGTCAGGGTCTTAGCACAGATACGCAGTATTTT. This encodes CASSRQGLSTDTQYF.

This clonotype was detected a few times. This rearrangement joins TRBV19 to TRBJ2-1; D possibly corresponds to TRBD1 (6 bases). Germline V gene lookup returns CDR1 LNHDA and CDR2 SQIVND (reference sequence). The CDR3 runs to 16 residues. V gave up 5 bases and J gave up 1 base, with 15 bases separating them. CDR3: CASSPPRTVSYNEQFF. In DNA form, the CDR3 reads TGTGCCAGTAGTCCGCCGCGGACAGTTTCCTACAATGAGCAGTTCTTC.

DNA for the CDR3: TGCAGTGCTAGACCCACGACAAACACTGAAGCTTTCTTT. Translating it yields CSARPTTNTEAFF. This chain uses TRBV20-1 with TRBJ1-1; D gene unclear. Germline CDR1 reads DFQATT; CDR2 reads SNEGSKA (reference sequence). CDR3 length: 13 amino acids. V gave up 2 bases and J gave up 2 bases, with 9 bases separating them.

This clonotype was seen at least ten times. This sequence joins TRBV7-8 and TRBJ2-1; 10 positions agree with TRBD2. Germline V CDR1 and CDR2: SGHVS, FQNEAQ. CDR3 length: 18 amino acids. V was clipped by 2 bases and J by 6 bases; unmatched bases: 13. The CDR3 reads CASSLKGGSGGRGNEQFF. The CDR3 bases are TGTGCCAGCAGCTTAAAAGGGGGTAGCGGGGGGCGGGGCAATGAGCAGTTCTTC.

This clonotype was detected ten times or more. V is TRBV7-3 and J is TRBJ2-7; no firm D call. The CDR3 loop spans 14 amino acids. Germline V CDR1 and CDR2: SGHTA, FQGTGA. V dropped 5 bases and J dropped 2 bases, with 13 bases sitting between them. CDR3 sequence reads: CASSPEKGTYEQYF. The DNA of the CDR3 is TGTGCCAGCAGCCCCGAGAAGGGTACCTACGAGCAGTACTTC. The full variable domain, completed using reference TRBV7-3 and TRBJ2-7, is GAGVSQTPSNKVTEKGKYVELRCDPISGHTALYWYRQSLGQGPEFLIYFQGTGAADDSGLPNDRFFAVRPEGSVSTLKIQRTERGDSAVYLCASSPEKGTYEQYFGPGTRLTVT.

The V gene is TRBV7-3, the J gene TRBJ1-3, with D perhaps TRBD1 (5 bases). The CDR3 totals 15 residues. Germline lookup yields CDR1 SGHTA and CDR2 FQGTGA. V was trimmed by 4 bases and J by 4 bases, leaving 14 bases between them. CDR3 region: CASSSGGGPGNTIYF. The CDR3 DNA reads as TGTGCCAGCAGCTCCGGGGGGGGTCCCGGAAACACCATATATTTT. The whole variable domain, filled in from reference TRBV7-3 and TRBJ1-3, reads GAGVSQTPSNKVTEKGKYVELRCDPISGHTALYWYRQSLGQGPEFLIYFQGTGAADDSGLPNDRFFAVRPEGSVSTLKIQRTERGDSAVYLCASSSGGGPGNTIYFGEGSWLTVV.

The V gene is TRBV5-1, the J gene TRBJ2-1, with D perhaps matching TRBD1 (5 bases). This CDR3 comprises 15 residues. The germline V gene encodes CDR1 SGHRS and CDR2 YFSETQ. Trimming removed 0 bases at V and 6 bases at J, with 13 bases between. CDR3 in amino acids: CASSLGGLESNEQFF. In nucleotides, the CDR3 is TGCGCCAGCAGCTTGGGGGGCCTAGAAAGCAATGAGCAGTTCTTC.

V is TRBV12-5 and J is TRBJ2-1, with D uncertain. CDR1 is LGHNT and CDR2 is FRNRAP in the germline V gene. The CDR3 loop spans 13 amino acids. Trimming took 6 bases from V and 4 from J, leaving 10 bases between them. The CDR3 coding sequence is TGTGCTAGTGGGTCCGGGTCTTACAATGAGCAGTTCTTC. Its translation: CASGSGSYNEQFF.